This entry lists 29 T cell receptor beta chains sequenced from one sample in a study of early T cells in non-severe SARS-CoV-2 infection. One entry per CDR3 protein, called by TCRdb with MiXCR from the 5' RACE reads. The sample includes 90,000 to 120,000 distinct CDR3 sequences, approximately 12% of them seen just once. Material: whole blood. The receptors derive from an adult who was a healthcare worker with PCR-confirmed SARS-CoV-2 infection or an uninfected control (not recorded which).

This clonotype came up a few times. The chain uses TRBV7-2 and TRBJ1-1; D is unresolved. Trimming pared 9 bases from V and 4 bases from J, leaving 15 bases between. There are 13 residues in the CDR3. The germline gives CDR1 SGHTA, CDR2 FQGNSA. CDR3 DNA: TGTGCCAGACGGCCCGAGGGAAGCACTGAAGCTTTCTTT. Encoded protein: CARRPEGSTEAFF.

This clonotype was detected many times. For the CDR3, the DNA is TGTGCCATCAGTGAGCTAGCGGGCCCCTACAATGAGCAGTTCTTC. Its translation is CAISELAGPYNEQFF. The V and J genes are TRBV10-3 and TRBJ2-1; 8 bases align to TRBD2. The CDR3 covers 15 residues. The V and J ends lost 2 bases and 2 bases, in that order; junction bases with no gene match: 2. Germline values: CDR1 ENHRY, CDR2 SYGVKD.

This chain joins TRBV20-1 and TRBJ1-4; possibly TRBD1 for D (5 bases). The CDR3 spans 13 residues. V lost 6 bases to trimming and J lost 6 bases, with 14 bases between them. Per germline, CDR1 DFQATT and CDR2 SNEGSKA (reference sequence). This CDR3 is CSAKRRGDEKLFF. The CDR3, as DNA: TGCAGTGCAAAAAGAAGGGGCGATGAAAAACTGTTTTTT.

This clonotype showed up just a few times. V gene TRBV27 combines with J gene TRBJ2-7, with D hard to call. The CDR3 contains 14 residues. The germline CDR1 and CDR2 sequences are MNHEY and SMNVEV (reference sequence). V shed 2 bases and J shed 0 bases, with 8 bases lying between them. CDR3 sequence (DNA): TGTGCCAGCAGTTTAGAGTTCCTCTCCTACGAGCAGTACTTC. Its protein product is CASSLEFLSYEQYF.

This clonotype has a count of ten or more. The V call is TRBV30, the J call TRBJ1-2, with no clear D. The V end lost 3 bases, the J end lost 4 bases, and 9 bases lay between the germline ends. This CDR3 is built from 12 residues. Per germline, CDR1 GTSNPN and CDR2 SVGIG (reference sequence). The CDR3 DNA is TGTGCCTGGAGGTGGGGAGTCTATGGCTACACCTTC. Its translation is CAWRWGVYGYTF.

The V gene is TRBV28, the J gene TRBJ2-1; 8 nucleotides align to TRBD2. V was clipped by 2 bases and J by 9 bases; unmatched bases: 21. The CDR3 is 19 residues long. Per germline, CDR1 MDHEN and CDR2 SYDVKM. The CDR3 DNA follows: TGTGCCAGCAGTTTACTAGGGCTATTTACGGGAGGGTATCCCCCTGAGCAGTTCTTC. It specifies CASSLLGLFTGGYPPEQFF.

This clonotype has a handful of counts. This chain connects TRBV5-1 to TRBJ2-3; D may be TRBD2 (6 bases). The CDR3 has 13 residues. Germline V gene lookup returns CDR1 SGHRS and CDR2 YFSETQ. The V end lost 1 base, the J end lost 6 bases, and 9 bases lay between the germline ends. The CDR3 reads CASSLRAGDTQYF. The CDR3, as DNA: TGCGCCAGCAGCTTGCGCGCGGGGGATACGCAGTATTTT. Full variable domain (remainder filled in from reference TRBV5-1 and TRBJ2-3): KAGVTQTPRYLIKTRGQQVTLSCSPISGHRSVSWYQQTPGQGLQFLFEYFSETQRNKGNFPGRFSGRQFSNSRSEMNVSTLELGDSALYLCASSLRAGDTQYFGPGTRLTVL.

To note about this clonotype: With a much larger clone just one base away, this may be a read error. This chain uses TRBV20-1 with TRBJ1-1, with a weak D call TRBD1 (6 bases). CDR1 is DFQATT and CDR2 is SNEGSKA in the germline V gene (reference sequence). The CDR3 contains 13 residues. Trimming stripped 0 bases from V and 7 bases from J, with 12 bases between. The CDR3 here is CSARDRGWVEAFF. The DNA for the CDR3 is TGCAGTGCTAGAGACAGGGGTTGGGTTGAAGCTTTCTTT.

This clonotype was recorded many times. The chain employs TRBV12-3 or TRBV12-4 and TRBJ2-2; D is possibly TRBD1 (7 bases). The V gene lost 5 bases and the J gene lost 6 bases, with 16 bases spanning the gap. The CDR3 has 15 residues. CDR3 sequence (DNA): TGTGCCAGCAGTCCCAGGGGGGACGGGTCCGGGGAGCTGTTTTTT. This sequence encodes CASSPRGDGSGELFF.

This clonotype was observed many times. The chain uses TRBV29-1 and TRBJ1-1; D is undetermined. V was pared by 4 bases and J by 5 bases, with 8 bases between. Per the germline V gene, CDR1 is SQVTM and CDR2 is ANQGSEA. The CDR3 spans 11 residues. CDR3 nucleotides: TGCAGCGTTGTACGGAAAACTGAAGCTTTCTTT. It codes for CSVVRKTEAFF.

This clonotype has just a few counts. This chain connects TRBV28 to TRBJ2-2; tentatively, D is TRBD2 (7 bases). V dropped 7 bases and J dropped 7 bases, with 22 bases sitting between them. The CDR3 contains 16 residues. From germline, CDR1 is MDHEN and CDR2 SYDVKM. This CDR3 reads CASTEGGESVGGELFF. Written as DNA, the CDR3 is TGTGCCAGCACCGAAGGGGGGGAGTCCGTAGGCGGGGAGCTGTTTTTT.

This clonotype was detected a few times. The chain recombines TRBV28 with TRBJ2-6; D may be TRBD1 or TRBD2 (5 bases each). The V gene's germline CDR1 is MDHEN and CDR2 SYDVKM. The CDR3 length is 14 residues. V was shortened by 5 bases and J by 7 bases, with 12 bases between the two germline ends. CDR3 nucleotides: TGTGCCAGCAGTCGGGGCGGATTCGCCAACGTCCTGACTTTC. Its translation is CASSRGGFANVLTF.

The chain carries TRBV20-1 and TRBJ2-2; D is perhaps TRBD2 (6 bases). V shed 6 bases and J shed 11 bases, with 13 bases lying between them. Germline CDR1 DFQATT, CDR2 SNEGSKA (reference sequence). This CDR3 region has 11 residues. CDR3 residues: CSAAKGGELFF. Here the CDR3 DNA reads TGCAGTGCCGCTAAGGGAGGAGAGCTGTTTTTT.

This clonotype was observed at least ten times. The gene calls are TRBV3-1 and TRBJ2-1, with D perhaps TRBD1 (6 bases). Germline-derived CDR1 and CDR2 are LGHDT and YNNKEL (reference sequence). The V end lost 4 bases, the J end lost 0 bases, and 13 bases lay between the germline ends. The CDR3 is made up of 16 amino acids. The CDR3, as DNA: TGTGCCAGCAGCCCCCCGGGGACACGCTCCTACAATGAGCAGTTCTTC. Its translation is CASSPPGTRSYNEQFF.

This clonotype appeared many times. This chain links TRBV6-1 with TRBJ2-7; tentative D call: TRBD2 (6 bases). CDR1 and CDR2 (germline): MNHNS, SASEGT. The CDR3 length is 17 residues. The V gene lost 5 bases and the J gene lost 5 bases, with 25 bases spanning the gap. The CDR3 here is CASSLPLANLFVHEQYF. The CDR3 DNA reads as TGTGCCAGCAGTCTACCCCTAGCGAACTTATTTGTACACGAGCAGTACTTC.

The rearrangement joins TRBV10-3 to TRBJ2-1, with D possibly being TRBD1 or TRBD2 (5 bases each). V lost 6 bases to trimming and J lost 8 bases, with 14 bases between them. Germline V gene data show CDR1 as ENHRY and CDR2 as SYGVKD. The CDR3 consists of 13 residues. CDR3 in amino acids: CAIRHPGTDEQFF. Here the CDR3 DNA reads TGTGCCATCAGACACCCGGGGACGGATGAGCAGTTCTTC.

This chain joins TRBV6-1 and TRBJ1-2; D unresolved. V was trimmed by 0 bases and J by 9 bases, leaving 11 bases between them. CDR3 length: 13 residues. Looked up from germline, CDR1 is MNHNS and CDR2 is SASEGT. The CDR3 protein is CASSEATERSYTF. CDR3 bases: TGTGCCAGCAGTGAAGCGACGGAAAGGAGCTACACCTTC.

This clonotype was seen many times. V usage is TRBV9 and J usage is TRBJ1-5; tentatively, D is TRBD1 (5 bases). Germline values: CDR1 SGDLS, CDR2 YYNGEE. The CDR3 has 13 residues. The V end lost 4 bases, the J end lost 1 base, and 6 bases lay between the germline ends. The CDR3 DNA is TGTGCCAGCAGCCGGGACAGCAATCAGCCCCAGCATTTT. This sequence encodes CASSRDSNQPQHF.

The chain is built from TRBV6-5 and TRBJ1-5; D may be TRBD1 (5 bases). The V end lost 2 bases, the J end lost 5 bases, and 10 bases lay between the germline ends. CDR1 is MNHEY, CDR2 SVGAGI, per germline. The CDR3 has 14 residues. In nucleotides, the CDR3 is TGTGCCAGCAGTTACGTTCCGGGGGATCAGCCCCAGCATTTT. It yields the protein CASSYVPGDQPQHF.

This clonotype has just a few counts. The chain couples TRBV4-1 to TRBJ1-1, with D possibly TRBD1 on 6 matching bases. Germline V gene lookup returns CDR1 MGHRA and CDR2 YSYEKL. Trimming took 1 base from V and 0 from J, leaving 12 bases between them. The CDR3 spans 16 residues. The CDR3 DNA follows: TGCGCCAGCAGCCAAGTCAAGCAGGGGATGAACACTGAAGCTTTCTTT. This encodes CASSQVKQGMNTEAFF.

V usage is TRBV28 and J usage is TRBJ1-2, with D unresolved. This CDR3 has 11 residues. Germline CDR1 MDHEN, CDR2 SYDVKM. The V end was cut by 6 bases, the J end by 3 bases, with 5 bases between. CDR3 nucleotide sequence: TGTGCCAGCAGCGCCTACTATGGCTACACCTTC. It yields the protein CASSAYYGYTF.

This clonotype was counted at least ten times. The chain employs TRBV12-3 or TRBV12-4 and TRBJ2-3; the match to TRBD2 covers 8 bases. Trimming removed 1 base from V and 4 bases from J; junction bases left unmatched: 4. The CDR3 is made up of 15 amino acids. The CDR3 loop reads CASSLEAGAADTQYF. The CDR3 region has the DNA TGTGCCAGCAGTTTAGAAGCGGGAGCCGCAGATACGCAGTATTTT.

This sequence joins TRBV7-9 and TRBJ1-2, with D tentatively TRBD1 (6 bases). The CDR3 spans 15 residues. The ends were cut back, 2 bases at V and 5 bases at J, with 15 bases in the middle. CDR1 and CDR2 (germline): SEHNR, FQNEAQ (reference sequence). The CDR3 spells CASSLLARGAYGYTF. CDR3 nucleotide sequence: TGTGCCAGCAGCTTATTAGCCAGGGGAGCGTATGGCTACACCTTC.

This clonotype is deemed medium-sized. V is TRBV9 and J is TRBJ2-2; D is unresolved. CDR3 length: 13 residues. In germline, CDR1 is SGDLS, CDR2 YYNGEE. V was pared by 4 bases and J by 5 bases, with 9 bases between. The CDR3 bases are TGTGCCAGCAGCCAGACCAGGACCGGGGAGCTGTTTTTT. Encoded protein: CASSQTRTGELFF.

The rearrangement uses TRBV12-3 or TRBV12-4 and TRBJ1-2, with D possibly being TRBD1 (6 bases). V lost 5 bases, J lost 7 bases, and 11 bases lay in between. CDR3 length: 12 residues. CDR3 amino acids: CASSNRVGGYTF. Written as DNA, the CDR3 is TGTGCCAGCAGTAACAGGGTTGGTGGCTACACCTTC.

This clonotype is a singleton in its sample. V usage is TRBV7-9 and J usage is TRBJ2-7, with TRBD1 as a possible D gene (6 bases). This CDR3 has 15 residues. V gave up 1 base and J gave up 3 bases, with 13 bases separating them. Germline loops: CDR1 SEHNR, CDR2 FQNEAQ (reference sequence). CDR3 loop: CASSLDTTGRYEQYF. The CDR3 DNA is TGTGCCAGCAGCTTAGATACTACAGGGCGCTACGAGCAGTACTTC.

The sample holds many counts of this clonotype. In DNA form, the CDR3 reads TGCGCCAGCAGCCAAAACCCGGGACTAGCGGGAGAGGAGCAGTTCTTC. Translating it yields CASSQNPGLAGEEQFF. The chain joins TRBV4-1 to TRBJ2-1; 14 positions match TRBD2. V shed 2 bases, J shed 10 bases, and the junction held 7 bases outside the gene matches. The CDR3 contains 16 residues. Looked up from germline, CDR1 is MGHRA and CDR2 is YSYEKL.

This clonotype was seen at least ten times. The V gene is TRBV7-2, the J gene TRBJ2-1; 13 bases agree with TRBD2. The V gene's germline CDR1 is SGHTA and CDR2 FQGNSA. The CDR3 contains 18 residues. V dropped 5 bases and J dropped 8; count of bases not matched to a gene: 15. The CDR3, as DNA: TGTGCCAGCAGCACTAGCGGGAGGGCCCATCAGGTCCCCGATGAGCAGTTCTTC. Amino acid sequence: CASSTSGRAHQVPDEQFF.

This clonotype was seen a few times. V is TRBV7-2 and J is TRBJ2-2; weak D call: TRBD2 (6 bases). This CDR3 has 17 residues. With 5 bases removed from V and 0 bases from J, the gap between germline ends came to 16 bases. The germline V gene has CDR1 SGHTA and CDR2 FQGNSA. This chain's CDR3 is CASSHLRLVPNTGELFF. In nucleotides, the CDR3 is TGTGCCAGCAGCCACCTAAGACTAGTCCCGAACACCGGGGAGCTGTTTTTT.